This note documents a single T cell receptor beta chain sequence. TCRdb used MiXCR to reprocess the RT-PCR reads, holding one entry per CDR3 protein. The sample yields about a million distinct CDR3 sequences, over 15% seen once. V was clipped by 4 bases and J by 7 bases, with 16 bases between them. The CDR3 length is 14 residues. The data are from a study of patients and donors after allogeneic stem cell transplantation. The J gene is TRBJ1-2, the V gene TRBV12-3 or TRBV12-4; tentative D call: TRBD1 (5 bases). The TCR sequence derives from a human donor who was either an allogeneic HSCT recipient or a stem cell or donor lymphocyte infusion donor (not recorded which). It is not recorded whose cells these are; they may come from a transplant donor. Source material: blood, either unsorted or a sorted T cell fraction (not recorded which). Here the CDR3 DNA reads TGTGCCAGCAGTTCGAGGGGTCGGCTTGGTGGCTACACCTTC. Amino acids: CASSSRGRLGGYTF.